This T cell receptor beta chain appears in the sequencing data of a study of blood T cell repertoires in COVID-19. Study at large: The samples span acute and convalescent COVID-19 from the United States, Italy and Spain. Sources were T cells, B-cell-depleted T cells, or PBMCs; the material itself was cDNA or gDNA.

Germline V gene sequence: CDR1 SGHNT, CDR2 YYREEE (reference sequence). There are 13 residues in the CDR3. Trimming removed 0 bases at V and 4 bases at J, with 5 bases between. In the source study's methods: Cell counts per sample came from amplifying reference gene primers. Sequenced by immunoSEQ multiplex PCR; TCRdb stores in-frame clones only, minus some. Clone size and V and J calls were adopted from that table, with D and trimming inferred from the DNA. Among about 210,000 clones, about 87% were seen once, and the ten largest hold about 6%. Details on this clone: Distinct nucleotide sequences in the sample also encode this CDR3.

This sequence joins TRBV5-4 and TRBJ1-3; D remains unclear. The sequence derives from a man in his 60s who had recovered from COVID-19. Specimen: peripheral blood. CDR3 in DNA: TGTGCCAGCAGCTTGGCGGGGGGAAACACCATATATTTT. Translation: CASSLAGGNTIYF.